This T cell receptor beta chain was documented in a study of siplizumab effects on memory and regulatory T cells. Overall study results and limits: The apparent diversity of naive T cells exceeded that of memory cells, and naive T cells seemed to make a major contribution to the alloresponse. Just a small share of alloreactive clones was traced back to unstimulated subsets. Confirmatory evidence of suppressive function in proliferating siplizumab-culture Tregs was not obtained.

With regard to this clone: Its specificity is not known.

The data were produced by immunoSEQ multiplex PCR, yet TCRdb's version contains in-frame clones alone and is incomplete. The repertoire holds around 110,000 clones, with about 94% as singletons. The TCR sequence derives from a human donor in good health. What was sequenced was non-Treg CD4+ T cells sorted from blood.

CDR3 residues: CASSVWTGQETQYF. DNA of the CDR3: TGTGCCAGCAGCGTGTGGACAGGTCAGGAGACCCAGTACTTC. The V call is TRBV7-2, the J call TRBJ2-5; TRBD1 agrees at 7 bases. The CDR3 is 14 amino acids. The V gene's germline CDR1 is SGHTA and CDR2 FQGNSA. V dropped 5 bases and J dropped 5; count of bases not matched to a gene: 8.